Described below is a single T cell receptor (beta chain) sequence and its context. The antigen is not known. Total RNA extracted from each sample amounted to at least 6 micrograms. The sample comes from a study of blood T cells in healthy people across ages. Overall study findings and caveats: Naive CD4+ cells and diversity were both higher in long-lived donors than in aged donors. Strongly correlated with naive T cell percentage was TCR beta diversity.

The CDR3 length is 16 residues. Germline CDR1 is KGHSH and CDR2 is LQKENI. The ends lost 2 bases at V and 7 bases at J; junction bases unmatched: 7. Using a J-beta primer mix together with a sample-barcoded 5' primer, a second PCR was run for about 7 to 12 cycles. TCRdb reprocessed the 5' RACE reads with MiXCR, giving one entry per CDR3 protein. The sample comprises 650,000 to 1,000,000 distinct CDR3 sequences, about 36% of which are singletons, and around 13% rests with the top ten. The genes are TRBV18 and TRBJ1-6; the match to TRBD1 covers 8 bases. The sequence derives from a man aged 18 to 29 in good health. What was sequenced was blood. CDR3 nucleotides: TGTGCCAGCTCACCAAACGACAGGGGCGTCAATTCACCCCTCCACTTT. This sequence encodes CASSPNDRGVNSPLHF.